Listed below are T cell receptor beta chains from one sample, sequenced in a study of T-cell reconstitution after alpha-beta-depleted transplantation in children. MiXCR, applied by TCRdb to the PCR reads, yields one record per CDR3 protein. The sample gives around 700,000 distinct CDR3 sequences, about an eighth of which show up once; 0.79% is in the top ten. The sample here was PBMCs, taken before TCRalphabeta/CD19-depleted stem cell transplant. Receptors were obtained from a girl aged 2 to 9 with congenital amegakaryocytic thrombocytopenia, due to receive a stem cell transplant. Each CDR3 is given with its conserved first and last residue. The D gene is left open where the match is weak. Size tells how often a clone was seen (once, few, many) or the class of an expanded clone, and some rows leave it out.

len: 14; j_gene: TRBJ2-7; v_gene: TRBV27; d_gene: TRBD2; abundance: .; CDR3aa: CASSLGEGRYEQYF; CDR3nt: TGTGCCAGCAGTTTGGGGGAGGGGCGCTACGAGCAGTACTTC
len: 15; j_gene: TRBJ2-3; v_gene: TRBV20-1; d_gene: TRBD1; abundance: many; CDR3aa: CSARDPLQGPDTQYF; CDR3nt: TGCAGTGCTAGAGATCCCTTACAGGGGCCAGATACGCAGTATTTT
len: 14; j_gene: TRBJ2-2; v_gene: TRBV2; d_gene: .; abundance: many; CDR3aa: CASRQQANTGELFF; CDR3nt: TGTGCCAGCAGACAACAAGCGAACACCGGGGAGCTGTTTTTT
len: 13; j_gene: TRBJ2-1; v_gene: TRBV7-9; d_gene: .; abundance: few; CDR3aa: CASRDSGYNEQFF; CDR3nt: TGTGCCAGCAGGGACTCCGGGTACAATGAGCAGTTCTTC
len: 14; j_gene: TRBJ1-4; v_gene: TRBV5-1; d_gene: TRBD1; abundance: .; CDR3aa: CASSVGQANEKLFF; CDR3nt: TGCGCCAGCAGCGTTGGACAGGCTAATGAAAAACTGTTTTTT
len: 12; j_gene: TRBJ1-2; v_gene: TRBV20-1; d_gene: .; abundance: many; CDR3aa: CSAEGRSYGYTF; CDR3nt: TGCAGTGCCGAGGGACGGTCCTATGGCTACACCTTC
len: 14; j_gene: TRBJ2-1; v_gene: TRBV28; d_gene: .; abundance: many; CDR3aa: CASSPENPYNEQFF; CDR3nt: TGTGCCAGCAGCCCTGAGAATCCATACAATGAGCAGTTCTTC
len: 16; j_gene: TRBJ2-3; v_gene: TRBV24-1; d_gene: .; abundance: many; CDR3aa: CATSGAKLGGTDTQYF; CDR3nt: TGTGCCACCAGTGGGGCCAAACTAGGGGGCACAGATACGCAGTATTTT
len: 13; j_gene: TRBJ1-4; v_gene: TRBV25-1; d_gene: TRBD1; abundance: many; CDR3aa: CASEQGQQEKLFF; CDR3nt: TGTGCCAGCGAGCAGGGACAGCAAGAAAAACTGTTTTTT
len: 16; j_gene: TRBJ1-3; v_gene: TRBV20-1; d_gene: .; abundance: many; CDR3aa: CSARDWRGGPGNTIYF; CDR3nt: TGCAGTGCTAGAGATTGGCGCGGGGGCCCTGGAAACACCATATATTTT
len: 17; j_gene: TRBJ2-5; v_gene: TRBV5-4; d_gene: .; abundance: few; CDR3aa: CASSFTLLGLHQETQYF; CDR3nt: TGTGCCAGCAGCTTCACCCTCCTGGGGCTGCACCAAGAGACCCAGTACTTC
len: 13; j_gene: TRBJ2-3; v_gene: TRBV28; d_gene: TRBD2; abundance: .; CDR3aa: CAASGLGTDTQYF; CDR3nt: TGTGCCGCTAGCGGGCTTGGCACAGATACGCAGTATTTT
len: 13; j_gene: TRBJ2-7; v_gene: TRBV5-1; d_gene: .; abundance: .; CDR3aa: CASSLNSAYEQYF; CDR3nt: TGCGCCAGCAGCTTGAACTCCGCCTACGAGCAGTACTTC
len: 13; j_gene: TRBJ2-7; v_gene: TRBV7-8; d_gene: .; abundance: .; CDR3aa: CASSVDTSYEQYF; CDR3nt: TGTGCCAGCAGCGTCGACACATCCTACGAGCAGTACTTC
len: 16; j_gene: TRBJ2-1; v_gene: TRBV5-1; d_gene: .; abundance: many; CDR3aa: CASSLLPPSSYNEQFF; CDR3nt: TGCGCCAGCAGCTTGTTGCCCCCGAGCTCCTACAATGAGCAGTTCTTC
len: 14; j_gene: TRBJ2-1; v_gene: TRBV5-1; d_gene: .; abundance: few; CDR3aa: CASSFTGGANEQFF; CDR3nt: TGCGCCAGCAGCTTCACAGGGGGGGCGAATGAGCAGTTCTTC
len: 14; j_gene: TRBJ2-5; v_gene: TRBV7-9; d_gene: TRBD1; abundance: many; CDR3aa: CASSFRDRVETQYF; CDR3nt: TGTGCCAGCAGCTTCCGGGACAGGGTAGAGACCCAGTACTTC
len: 13; j_gene: TRBJ2-5; v_gene: TRBV2; d_gene: TRBD2; abundance: few; CDR3aa: CASRGGFPETQYF; CDR3nt: TGTGCCAGCAGGGGAGGGTTCCCGGAGACCCAGTACTTC
len: 16; j_gene: TRBJ1-1; v_gene: TRBV20-1; d_gene: .; abundance: many; CDR3aa: CSAPRTAHLGDTEAFF; CDR3nt: TGCAGTGCTCCCCGCACGGCCCACCTCGGCGACACTGAAGCTTTCTTT
len: 16; j_gene: TRBJ2-2; v_gene: TRBV20-1; d_gene: .; abundance: many; CDR3aa: CSAAPPGGPNTGELFF; CDR3nt: TGCAGTGCTGCCCCTCCGGGGGGCCCGAACACCGGGGAGCTGTTTTTT
len: 15; j_gene: TRBJ2-7; v_gene: TRBV6-5; d_gene: TRBD2; abundance: .; CDR3aa: CASSYPREGRYEQYF; CDR3nt: TGTGCCAGCAGTTACCCAAGGGAGGGGAGGTACGAGCAGTACTTC
len: 14; j_gene: TRBJ2-3; v_gene: TRBV29-1; d_gene: .; abundance: many; CDR3aa: CSVSVPPSTDTQYF; CDR3nt: TGCAGCGTCAGCGTTCCGCCGAGCACAGATACGCAGTATTTT
len: 14; j_gene: TRBJ2-2; v_gene: TRBV27; d_gene: TRBD2; abundance: many; CDR3aa: CARELAGGNGELFF; CDR3nt: TGTGCCAGGGAGCTAGCGGGAGGGAACGGGGAGCTGTTTTTT
len: 12; j_gene: TRBJ1-2; v_gene: TRBV29-1; d_gene: .; abundance: .; CDR3aa: CSVVGGWHGYTF; CDR3nt: TGCAGCGTTGTTGGTGGGTGGCATGGCTACACCTTC
len: 15; j_gene: TRBJ1-2; v_gene: TRBV20-1; d_gene: .; abundance: many; CDR3aa: CSASNPTEISHGYTF; CDR3nt: TGCAGTGCTAGTAATCCTACAGAAATATCCCATGGCTACACCTTC
len: 15; j_gene: TRBJ1-2; v_gene: TRBV19; d_gene: TRBD1; abundance: .; CDR3aa: CASSGQGYLSYGYTF; CDR3nt: TGTGCCAGTTCGGGACAGGGGTATCTCAGCTATGGCTACACCTTC